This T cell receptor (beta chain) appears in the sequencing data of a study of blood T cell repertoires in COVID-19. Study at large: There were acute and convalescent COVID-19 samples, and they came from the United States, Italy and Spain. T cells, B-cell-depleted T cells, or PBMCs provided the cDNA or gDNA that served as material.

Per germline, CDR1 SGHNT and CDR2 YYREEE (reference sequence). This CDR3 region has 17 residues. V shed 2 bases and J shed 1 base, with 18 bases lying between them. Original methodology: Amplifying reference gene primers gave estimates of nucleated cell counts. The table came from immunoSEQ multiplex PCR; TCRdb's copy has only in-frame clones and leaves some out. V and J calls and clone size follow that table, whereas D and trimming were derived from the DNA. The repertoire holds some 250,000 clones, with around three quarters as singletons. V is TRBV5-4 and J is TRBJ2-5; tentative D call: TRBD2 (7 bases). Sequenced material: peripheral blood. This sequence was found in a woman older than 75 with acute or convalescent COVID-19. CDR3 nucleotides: TGTGCCAGCAGCTTTGGCGGGGGCCAAACCTCCCAAGAGACCCAGTACTTC. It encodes CASSFGGGQTSQETQYF.